This TCR beta chain came from a study of shared clonotypes between healthy human individuals. Across the whole study: Each donor's CD4 naive and CD4 memory cells filled three plates apiece, CD8 naive two, and CD8 memory one.

This table comes from immunoSEQ multiplex PCR, and its TCRdb copy is limited to in-frame clones, with some not included. The profile shows 500,000 or so clones, roughly 95% of them singletons. The CDR3 consists of 15 residues. The V and J ends lost 6 bases and 5 bases, in that order; junction bases with no gene match: 11. Germline V CDR1 and CDR2: MNHNS, SASEGT. This TCR was sampled from a woman aged 30 to 39 in good health. The chain is built from TRBV6-1 and TRBJ1-1, with TRBD1 matching 8 bases. What was sequenced was naive CD4+ T cells sorted from blood. As for subset: CD45RA+ positively selected. The CDR3 loop reads CASSKTTTGETEAFF. CDR3 nucleotide sequence: TGTGCCAGCAGCAAAACAACGACAGGGGAAACTGAAGCTTTCTTT.